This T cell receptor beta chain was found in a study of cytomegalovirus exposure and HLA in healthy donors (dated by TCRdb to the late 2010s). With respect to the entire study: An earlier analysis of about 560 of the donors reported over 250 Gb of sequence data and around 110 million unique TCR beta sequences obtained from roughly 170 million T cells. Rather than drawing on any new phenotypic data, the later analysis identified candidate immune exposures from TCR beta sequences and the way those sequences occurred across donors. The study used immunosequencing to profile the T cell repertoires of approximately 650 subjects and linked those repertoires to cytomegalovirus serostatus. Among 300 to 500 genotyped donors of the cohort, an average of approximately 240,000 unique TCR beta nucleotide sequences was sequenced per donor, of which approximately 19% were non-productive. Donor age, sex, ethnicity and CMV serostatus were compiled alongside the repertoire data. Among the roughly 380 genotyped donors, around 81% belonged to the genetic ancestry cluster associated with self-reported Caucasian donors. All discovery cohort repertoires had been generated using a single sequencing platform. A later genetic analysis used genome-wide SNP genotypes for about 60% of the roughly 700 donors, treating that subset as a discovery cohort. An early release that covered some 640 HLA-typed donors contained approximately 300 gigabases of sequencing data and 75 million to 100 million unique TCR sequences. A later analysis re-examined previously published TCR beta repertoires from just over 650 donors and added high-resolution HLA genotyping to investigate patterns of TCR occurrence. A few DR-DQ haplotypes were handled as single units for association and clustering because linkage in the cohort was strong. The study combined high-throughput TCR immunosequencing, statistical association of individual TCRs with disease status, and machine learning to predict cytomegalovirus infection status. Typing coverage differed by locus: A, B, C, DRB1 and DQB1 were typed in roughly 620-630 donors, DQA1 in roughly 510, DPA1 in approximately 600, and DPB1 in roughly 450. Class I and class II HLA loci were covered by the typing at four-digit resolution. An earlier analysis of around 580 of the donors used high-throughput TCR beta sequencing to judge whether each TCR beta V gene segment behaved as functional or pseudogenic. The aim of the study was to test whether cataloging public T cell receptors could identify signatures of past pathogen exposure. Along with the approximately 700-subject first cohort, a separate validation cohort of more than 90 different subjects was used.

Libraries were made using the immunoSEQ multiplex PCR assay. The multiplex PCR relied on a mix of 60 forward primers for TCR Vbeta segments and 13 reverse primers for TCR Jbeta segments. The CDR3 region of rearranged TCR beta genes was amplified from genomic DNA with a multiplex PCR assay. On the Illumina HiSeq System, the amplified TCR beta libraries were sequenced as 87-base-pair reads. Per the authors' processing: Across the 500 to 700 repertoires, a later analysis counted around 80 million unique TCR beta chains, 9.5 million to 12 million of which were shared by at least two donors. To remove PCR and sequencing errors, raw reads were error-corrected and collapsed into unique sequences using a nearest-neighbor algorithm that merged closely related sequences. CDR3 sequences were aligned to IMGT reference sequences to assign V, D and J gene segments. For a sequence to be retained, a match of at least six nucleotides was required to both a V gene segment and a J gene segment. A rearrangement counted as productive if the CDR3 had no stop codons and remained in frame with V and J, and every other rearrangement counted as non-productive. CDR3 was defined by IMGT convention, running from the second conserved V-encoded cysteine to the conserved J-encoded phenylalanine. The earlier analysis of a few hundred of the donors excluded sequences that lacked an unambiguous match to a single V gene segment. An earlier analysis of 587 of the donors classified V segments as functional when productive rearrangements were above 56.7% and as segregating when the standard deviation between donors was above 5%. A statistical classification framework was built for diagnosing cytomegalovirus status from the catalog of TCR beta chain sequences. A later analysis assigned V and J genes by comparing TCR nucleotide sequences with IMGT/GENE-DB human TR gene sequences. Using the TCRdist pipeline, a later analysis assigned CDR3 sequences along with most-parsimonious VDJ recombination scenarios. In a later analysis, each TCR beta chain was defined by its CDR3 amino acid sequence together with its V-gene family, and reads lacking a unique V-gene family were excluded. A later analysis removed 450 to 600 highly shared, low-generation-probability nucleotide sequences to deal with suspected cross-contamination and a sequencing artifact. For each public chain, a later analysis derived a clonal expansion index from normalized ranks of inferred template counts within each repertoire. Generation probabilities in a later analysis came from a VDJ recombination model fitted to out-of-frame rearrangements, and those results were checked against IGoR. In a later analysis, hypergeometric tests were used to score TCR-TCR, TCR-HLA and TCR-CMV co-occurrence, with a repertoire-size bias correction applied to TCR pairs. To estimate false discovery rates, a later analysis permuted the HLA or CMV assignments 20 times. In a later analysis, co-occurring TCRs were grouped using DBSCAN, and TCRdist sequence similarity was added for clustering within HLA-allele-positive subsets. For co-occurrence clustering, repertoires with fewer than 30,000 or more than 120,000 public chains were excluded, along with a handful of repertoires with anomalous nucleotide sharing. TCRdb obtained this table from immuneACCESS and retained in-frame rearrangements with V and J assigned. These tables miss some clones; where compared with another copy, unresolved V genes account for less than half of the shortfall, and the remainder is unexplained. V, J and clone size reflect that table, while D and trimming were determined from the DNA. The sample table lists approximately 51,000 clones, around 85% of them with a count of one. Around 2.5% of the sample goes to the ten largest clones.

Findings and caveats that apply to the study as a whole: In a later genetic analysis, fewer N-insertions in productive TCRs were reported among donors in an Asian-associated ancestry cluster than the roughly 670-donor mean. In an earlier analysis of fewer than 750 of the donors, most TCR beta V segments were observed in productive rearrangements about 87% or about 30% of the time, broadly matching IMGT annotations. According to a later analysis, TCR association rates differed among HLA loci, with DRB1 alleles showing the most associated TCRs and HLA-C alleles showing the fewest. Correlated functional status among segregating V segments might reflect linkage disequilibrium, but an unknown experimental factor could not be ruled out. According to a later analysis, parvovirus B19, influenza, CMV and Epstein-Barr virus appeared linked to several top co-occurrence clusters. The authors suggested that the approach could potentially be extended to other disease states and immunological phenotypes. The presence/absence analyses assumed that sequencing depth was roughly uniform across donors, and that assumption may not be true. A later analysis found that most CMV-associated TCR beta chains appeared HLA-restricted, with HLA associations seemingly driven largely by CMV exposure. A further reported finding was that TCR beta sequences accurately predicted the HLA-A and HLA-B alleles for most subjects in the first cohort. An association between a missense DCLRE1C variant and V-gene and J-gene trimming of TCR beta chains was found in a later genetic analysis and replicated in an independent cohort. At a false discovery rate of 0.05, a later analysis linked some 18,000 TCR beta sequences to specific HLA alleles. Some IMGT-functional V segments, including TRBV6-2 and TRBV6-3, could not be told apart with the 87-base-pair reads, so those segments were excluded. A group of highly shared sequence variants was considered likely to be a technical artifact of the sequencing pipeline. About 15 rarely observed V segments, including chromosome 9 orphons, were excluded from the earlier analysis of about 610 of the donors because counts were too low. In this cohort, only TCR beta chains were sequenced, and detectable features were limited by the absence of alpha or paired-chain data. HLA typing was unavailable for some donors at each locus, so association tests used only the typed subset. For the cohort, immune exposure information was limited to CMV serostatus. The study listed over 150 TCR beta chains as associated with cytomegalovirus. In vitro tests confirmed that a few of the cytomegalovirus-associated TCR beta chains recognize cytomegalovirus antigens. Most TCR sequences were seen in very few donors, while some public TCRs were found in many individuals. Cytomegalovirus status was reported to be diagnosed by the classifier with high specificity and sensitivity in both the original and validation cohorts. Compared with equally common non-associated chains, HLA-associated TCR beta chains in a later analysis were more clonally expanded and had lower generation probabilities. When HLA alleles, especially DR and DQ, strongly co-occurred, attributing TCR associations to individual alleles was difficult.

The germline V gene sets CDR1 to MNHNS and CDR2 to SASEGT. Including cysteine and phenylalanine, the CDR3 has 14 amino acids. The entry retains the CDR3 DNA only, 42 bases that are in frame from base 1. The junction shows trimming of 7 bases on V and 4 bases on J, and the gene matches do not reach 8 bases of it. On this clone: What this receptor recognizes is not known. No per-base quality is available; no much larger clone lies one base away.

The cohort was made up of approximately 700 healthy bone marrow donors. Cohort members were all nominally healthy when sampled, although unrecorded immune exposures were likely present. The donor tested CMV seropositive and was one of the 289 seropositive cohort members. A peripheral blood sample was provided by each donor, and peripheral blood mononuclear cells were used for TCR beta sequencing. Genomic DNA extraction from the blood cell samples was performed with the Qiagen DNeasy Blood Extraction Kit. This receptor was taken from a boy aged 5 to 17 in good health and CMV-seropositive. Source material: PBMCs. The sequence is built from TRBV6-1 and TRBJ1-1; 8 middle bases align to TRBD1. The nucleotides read TGTGCCAGCAAGCCGCCCGGGACAGGCACTGAAGCTTTCTTT. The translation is CASKPPGTGTEAFF.